The rows below give T cell receptor beta chains drawn from one sample of a study of cytomegalovirus exposure and HLA in healthy donors. Assay used: immunoSEQ multiplex PCR; TCRdb lists only in-frame clones, some missing. This sample yields fewer than 300,000 clones, of which around 80% are seen a single time; about 0.3% belongs to the top ten. The specimen sequenced was PBMCs. These receptors originate from a girl aged 2-10 years in good health and CMV-seronegative. Both conserved end residues are part of each CDR3. Each record gives: D gene, clone size, J gene, V gene, CDR3 length, CDR3 DNA, CDR3 protein. A D gene is named only where the DNA matches it firmly. The size entry is marked missing in some rows and otherwise reads once, few, many or a size class.

D: TRBD1; size: -; J: TRBJ1-1; V: TRBV5-1; length: 14; DNA: TGCGCCAGCAGCTTGGGACAGGGGTGGACTGAAGCTTTCTTT; CDR3: CASSLGQGWTEAFF
D: -; size: -; J: TRBJ1-1; V: TRBV6-5; length: 15; DNA: TGTGCCAGCAGTTACTCAGGCAGGGAGGGCACTGAAGCTTTCTTT; CDR3: CASSYSGREGTEAFF
D: TRBD1; size: -; J: TRBJ1-5; V: TRBV7-2; length: 16; DNA: TGTGCCAGCAGCTTACTGGGACAGGGGCGATGGCAGCCCCAGCATTTT; CDR3: CASSLLGQGRWQPQHF
D: -; size: few; J: TRBJ1-6; V: TRBV28; length: 16; DNA: TGTGCCAGCGCTACAGGTTTCTTTACCTATAATTCACCCCTCCACTTT; CDR3: CASATGFFTYNSPLHF
D: -; size: -; J: TRBJ1-2; V: TRBV28; length: 13; DNA: TGTGCCAGCAGCGGGGACACTAACTATGGCTACACCTTC; CDR3: CASSGDTNYGYTF
D: TRBD2; size: -; J: TRBJ2-7; V: TRBV27; length: 15; DNA: TGTGCCGCGAGTCCCAAACTAGCGGGAGGGCCCGGGCAGTACTTC; CDR3: CAASPKLAGGPGQYF
D: -; size: -; J: TRBJ1-2; V: TRBV27; length: 11; DNA: TGTGCCAGCAACGCAGGGTATGGCTACACCTTC; CDR3: CASNAGYGYTF
D: -; size: -; J: TRBJ1-4; V: TRBV28; length: 12; DNA: TGTGCCAGCAGTCCAATCGGGGAAAAACTGTTTTTT; CDR3: CASSPIGEKLFF
D: -; size: -; J: TRBJ2-3; V: TRBV27; length: 15; DNA: TGTGCCAGCAGTTTACGCAGAACCAACACAGATACGCAGTATTTT; CDR3: CASSLRRTNTDTQYF
D: -; size: -; J: TRBJ2-7; V: TRBV2; length: 16; DNA: TGTGCCAGCAGTGAGCAGGGGCTCTCGACCTCCTACGAGCAGTACTTC; CDR3: CASSEQGLSTSYEQYF
D: -; size: -; J: TRBJ2-5; V: TRBV7-9; length: 11; DNA: TGTTCCAGCAGCTCTTCCGAGACCCAGTACTTC; CDR3: CSSSSSETQYF
D: -; size: -; J: TRBJ2-1; V: TRBV7-3; length: 15; DNA: TGTGCCAGCAGCGTCCAGGGTAGCTCCTACAATGAGCAGTTCTTC; CDR3: CASSVQGSSYNEQFF
D: -; size: -; J: TRBJ1-2; V: TRBV2; length: 15; DNA: TGTGCCAGCATAGTCTCAGGGGCGCATGTCGATGGCTACACCTTC; CDR3: CASIVSGAHVDGYTF
D: -; size: -; J: TRBJ2-7; V: TRBV14; length: 13; DNA: TGTGCCAGCCGCTTAGGAACTAGTTACGAGCAGTACTTC; CDR3: CASRLGTSYEQYF
D: TRBD1; size: -; J: TRBJ2-3; V: TRBV7-3; length: 15; DNA: TGTGCCAGCAGCTTAGGGACAGTACCTGTAGATACGCAGTATTTT; CDR3: CASSLGTVPVDTQYF
D: TRBD2; size: -; J: TRBJ2-1; V: TRBV9; length: 17; DNA: TGTGCCAGCAGCGTAGGTTCGCTAGCGGGGTCCTACAATGAGCAGTTCTTC; CDR3: CASSVGSLAGSYNEQFF
D: -; size: -; J: TRBJ1-5; V: TRBV6-5; length: 13; DNA: TGTGCCAGCAGTTCCTCGACGGGTAAGCCCCAGCATTTT; CDR3: CASSSSTGKPQHF
D: TRBD1; size: -; J: TRBJ1-6; V: TRBV2; length: 11; DNA: TGTGCCAGCATGTATCAGGGGACAGGTCACTTT; CDR3: CASMYQGTGHF
D: -; size: -; J: TRBJ2-2; V: TRBV10-3; length: 16; DNA: TGTGCCATCAGTGACGAGGACACCGCGAACACCGGGGAGCTGTTTTTT; CDR3: CAISDEDTANTGELFF
D: TRBD2; size: -; J: TRBJ2-7; V: TRBV4-1; length: 18; DNA: TGCGCCAGCAGCCCGGGCTATTCAGCGGGGGGGCCGGGATACGAGCAGTACTTC; CDR3: CASSPGYSAGGPGYEQYF
D: -; size: -; J: TRBJ1-5; V: TRBV28; length: 15; DNA: TGTGCCAGCAGTTTTTCGGGAATCCTCGGTCAGCCCCAGCATTTT; CDR3: CASSFSGILGQPQHF
D: -; size: -; J: TRBJ2-7; V: TRBV28; length: 15; DNA: TGTGCCAGCAGTCCCCAAGGACGACTAGACTACGAGCAGTACTTC; CDR3: CASSPQGRLDYEQYF
D: TRBD1; size: -; J: TRBJ1-5; V: TRBV11-3; length: 20; DNA: TGTGCCAGCAGCTTAGACACGACGGGACAGGGGACCTGCGGCAATCAGCCCCAGCATTTT; CDR3: CASSLDTTGQGTCGNQPQHF
D: -; size: -; J: TRBJ2-7; V: TRBV4-1; length: 15; DNA: TGCGCCAGCAGCCAAATACAGGACCTTATTTACGAGCAGTACTTC; CDR3: CASSQIQDLIYEQYF
D: -; size: -; J: TRBJ1-2; V: TRBV9; length: 16; DNA: TGTGCCAGCAGCCCGGGGGGTGTACCTCGGAACTATGGCTACACCTTC; CDR3: CASSPGGVPRNYGYTF
D: -; size: -; J: TRBJ2-7; V: TRBV30; length: 11; DNA: TGTGCCTTAGGCCAGGCCTACGAGCAGTACTTC; CDR3: CALGQAYEQYF
D: TRBD1; size: -; J: TRBJ1-3; V: TRBV7-2; length: 15; DNA: TGTGCCAGCAGCTTAGGACAGGGGGCGGGAAACACCATATATTTT; CDR3: CASSLGQGAGNTIYF
D: TRBD1; size: -; J: TRBJ1-4; V: TRBV5-1; length: 14; DNA: TGCGCCAGCAGCCGCGACAGGGGTGGCGAAAAACTGTTTTTT; CDR3: CASSRDRGGEKLFF
D: TRBD2; size: -; J: TRBJ2-1; V: TRBV5-8; length: 16; DNA: TGTGCCAGCAGCTCTCGGGGGGGACGCTCCTACAATGAGCAGTTCTTC; CDR3: CASSSRGGRSYNEQFF
D: -; size: -; J: TRBJ2-1; V: TRBV27; length: 13; DNA: TGTGCCAGCAGTTCGTCCGTTTTGAATGAGCAGTTCTTC; CDR3: CASSSSVLNEQFF
D: -; size: -; J: TRBJ2-2; V: TRBV5-1; length: 18; DNA: TGCGCCAGCAGCTCCCCCAACGCCCCGCCATTGGGGAGCGGGGAGCTGTTTTTT; CDR3: CASSSPNAPPLGSGELFF
D: -; size: -; J: TRBJ1-1; V: TRBV29-1; length: 15; DNA: TGCAGCGTGGGGGGTGGAGTAGTTTCGAACACTGAAGCTTTCTTT; CDR3: CSVGGGVVSNTEAFF
D: TRBD1; size: -; J: TRBJ1-6; V: TRBV5-1; length: 15; DNA: TGCGCCAGCAGTTTTGACAGGGCCTTCAATTCACCCCTCCACTTT; CDR3: CASSFDRAFNSPLHF
D: TRBD2; size: -; J: TRBJ2-5; V: TRBV6-1; length: 14; DNA: TGTGCCAGCAAGACTAGCGGGGGGCCCCGGACCCAGTACTTC; CDR3: CASKTSGGPRTQYF
D: TRBD2; size: -; J: TRBJ2-3; V: TRBV28; length: 18; DNA: TGTGCCAGCAGTTTATTAAGGGAGGTGCTAGCGGGAGTAGATACGCAGTATTTT; CDR3: CASSLLREVLAGVDTQYF
D: -; size: -; J: TRBJ2-5; V: TRBV7-9; length: 12; DNA: TGTGCCAGCACCCACTACGGGGAGACCCAGTACTTC; CDR3: CASTHYGETQYF
D: -; size: few; J: TRBJ1-6; V: TRBV5-1; length: 14; DNA: TGCGCCAGCAGCGTGGACAGCTCTAATTCACCCCTCCACTTT; CDR3: CASSVDSSNSPLHF
D: TRBD2; size: once; J: TRBJ2-2; V: TRBV6-1; length: 14; DNA: TGTGCCAGCAGGGGACGGGGGGGCGGCGGGGAGCTGTTTTTT; CDR3: CASRGRGGGGELFF